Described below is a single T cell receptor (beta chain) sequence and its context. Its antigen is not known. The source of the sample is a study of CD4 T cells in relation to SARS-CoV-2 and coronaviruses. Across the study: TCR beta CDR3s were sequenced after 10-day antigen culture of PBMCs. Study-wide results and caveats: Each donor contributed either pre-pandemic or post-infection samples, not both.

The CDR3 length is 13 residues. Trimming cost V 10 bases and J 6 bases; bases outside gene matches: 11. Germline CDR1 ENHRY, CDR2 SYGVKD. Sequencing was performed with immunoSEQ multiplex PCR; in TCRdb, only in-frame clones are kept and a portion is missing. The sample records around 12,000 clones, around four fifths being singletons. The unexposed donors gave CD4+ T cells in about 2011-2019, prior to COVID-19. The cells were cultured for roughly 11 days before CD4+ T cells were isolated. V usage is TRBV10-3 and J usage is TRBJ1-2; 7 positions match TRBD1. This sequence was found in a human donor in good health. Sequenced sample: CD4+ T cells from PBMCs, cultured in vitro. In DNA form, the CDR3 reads TGTGCCACAAGGGTTGAACAGGGGCATGGCTACACCTTC. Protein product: CATRVEQGHGYTF.